Listed here are 3 T cell receptor beta chains from one sample, sequenced in a study of early T cells in non-severe SARS-CoV-2 infection. TCRdb reanalysed the 5' RACE reads using MiXCR and keeps one entry per CDR3 protein. Among approximately 80,000 distinct CDR3 sequences, around 12% were seen once, and the ten largest hold about 3%. The source material was whole blood. The receptors shown here come from an adult who was a healthcare worker with PCR-confirmed SARS-CoV-2 infection or an uninfected control (not recorded which).

V and J are TRBV12-3 or TRBV12-4 and TRBJ1-5; D remains ambiguous. Trimming took off 3 bases at V and 6 bases at J, with 6 bases between the two ends. The CDR3 is 12 residues long. CDR3 loop: CASSFWPQPQHF. CDR3 nucleotides: TGTGCCAGCAGTTTTTGGCCTCAGCCCCAGCATTTT.

This clonotype showed up many times. This chain connects TRBV11-2 to TRBJ2-7, with a tentative D call TRBD1 (7 bases). The CDR3 length is 14 residues. The ends were cut back, 7 bases at V and 5 bases at J, with 18 bases in the middle. The germline gives CDR1 SGHAT, CDR2 FQNNGV. Here the CDR3 DNA reads TGTGCCAGCATCCCAAGTCAGGGGGGCCACGAGCAGTACTTC. Translation: CASIPSQGGHEQYF.

The chain is built from TRBV20-1 and TRBJ1-2, with a tentative D call TRBD1 (6 bases). V gave up 5 bases and J gave up 4 bases, with 17 bases separating them. Germline assignment: CDR1 DFQATT and CDR2 SNEGSKA (reference sequence). The CDR3 is 14 amino acids. The DNA for the CDR3 is TGCAGTGCTGGCGGGGGCCGGTGGCTCTATGGCTACACCTTC. The encoded protein is CSAGGGRWLYGYTF.